This note documents a single T cell receptor (beta chain) sequence. As yet, its antigen is unknown. Each subset's genomic DNA was shared equally among a number of immunoSEQ plates. Data came from immunoSEQ multiplex PCR; TCRdb stores just in-frame clones and leaves some out. Here the sample spans 1.6 million or so clones, roughly 98.5% being singletons. Every donor, a Caucasian adult, lived in Nashville, Tennessee. Germline CDR1 reads MNHEY; CDR2 reads SMNVEV (reference sequence). The CDR3 has 17 residues. V shed 5 bases and J shed 0 bases, with 16 bases lying between them. The sample is drawn from a study of shared clonotypes between healthy human individuals. General observations from the study: With a handful of donors compared, around 4.7% of naive CD4 clonotypes were shared. Relative to their counterparts shared across all four donors, non-shared clonotypes exhibited diminished generation probabilities.

The sequenced sample consisted of naive CD4+ T cells sorted from blood. The subset is: CD45RA+ positively selected. The gene calls are TRBV27 and TRBJ2-2; D unclear. This sequence was found in a man in his thirties or forties in good health. The CDR3 DNA reads TGTGCCAGCAGTCCCTACAGAGCTTTCGCGAACACCGGGGAGCTGTTTTTT. Its translation: CASSPYRAFANTGELFF.